Reported below is one T cell receptor beta chain. The CDR3 has 16 residues. Germline CDR1 LNHDA, CDR2 SQIVND (reference sequence). The V end lost 2 bases, the J end lost 1 base, and 14 bases lay between the germline ends. This sample was included in a study of blood T cell repertoires in COVID-19. The wider study: Sites across the United States, Italy and Spain contributed samples from acute and convalescent COVID-19. Sources were T cells, B-cell-depleted T cells, or PBMCs; the material itself was cDNA or gDNA.

Here immunoSEQ multiplex PCR was the method, and the copy in TCRdb shows in-frame clones only, minus some. The table records about 210,000 clones, approximately 82% of them present only once. The sample was peripheral blood. This sequence joins TRBV19 and TRBJ1-1; possible D gene TRBD1, 5 bases. The origin of this receptor is a middle-aged woman with acute or convalescent COVID-19. CDR3 bases: TGTGCCAGTAGTATAAAGTTAGGCAGGGCGAACACTGAAGCTTTCTTT. It specifies CASSIKLGRANTEAFF.